One T cell receptor beta chain is described in this entry. The antigen is unknown. This sample was taken from a study of shared clonotypes between healthy human individuals. Study summary: The cohort had a couple of women and a few men, ages 18 to 49. Study-level findings and limits: Clonotype sharing among donors, it was expected, would be affected by sequencing depth.

The germline V gene has CDR1 SGHTA and CDR2 FQGTGA. The CDR3 is 15 amino acids. The V and J ends lost 3 bases and 5 bases respectively, with 13 bases between them. Deep-level assay runs were performed. Every subset's genomic DNA went evenly onto several immunoSEQ plates. Generated by immunoSEQ multiplex PCR, the TCRdb table keeps only in-frame clones and is missing some. The sample holds about half a million clones, about 72% seen once. The sample consisted of PBMCs. This TCR derives from a woman aged 40-49 years in good health. Some clones in this sample may be carry-over from other donors' samples. V and J are TRBV7-3 and TRBJ2-2; tentative D call: TRBD1 (6 bases). CDR3 amino acids: CASSFSGQGTGELFF. The CDR3 bases are TGTGCCAGCAGCTTTTCAGGCCAGGGGACCGGGGAGCTGTTTTTT. The full variable domain, its missing parts supplied by reference TRBV7-3 and TRBJ2-2, is GAGVSQTPSNKVTEKGKYVELRCDPISGHTALYWYRQSLGQGPEFLIYFQGTGAADDSGLPNDRFFAVRPEGSVSTLKIQRTERGDSAVYLCASSFSGQGTGELFFGEGSRLTVL.